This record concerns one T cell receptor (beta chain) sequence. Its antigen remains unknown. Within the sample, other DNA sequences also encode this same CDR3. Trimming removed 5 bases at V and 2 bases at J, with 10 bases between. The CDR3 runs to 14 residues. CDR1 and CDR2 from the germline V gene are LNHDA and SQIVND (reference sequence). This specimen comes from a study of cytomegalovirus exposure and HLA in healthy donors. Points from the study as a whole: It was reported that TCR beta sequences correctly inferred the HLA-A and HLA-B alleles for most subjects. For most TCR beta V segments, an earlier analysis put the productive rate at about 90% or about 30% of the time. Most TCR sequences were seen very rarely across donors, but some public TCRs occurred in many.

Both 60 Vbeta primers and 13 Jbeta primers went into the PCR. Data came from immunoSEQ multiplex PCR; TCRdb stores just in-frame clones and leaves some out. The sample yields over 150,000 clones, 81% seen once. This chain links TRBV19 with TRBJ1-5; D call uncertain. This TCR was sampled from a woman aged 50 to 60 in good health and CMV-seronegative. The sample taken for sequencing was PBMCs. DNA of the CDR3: TGTGCCAGTAGTTCCCGGGGAGGCAATCAGCCCCAGCATTTT. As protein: CASSSRGGNQPQHF.